This is a list of T cell receptor beta chains from one sample in a study of control samples from healthy donors and cancer patients. Clones were read by immunoSEQ multiplex PCR, and TCRdb kept only the in-frame ones, dropping some. Of a few hundred thousand clones detected, roughly 90% appear once; the ten largest clones hold more than 6%. The source material was PBMCs. The receptors were gathered from a man in his forties or fifties with head and neck cancer. Each CDR3 is given with its conserved first and last residue. The D gene is left open where the match is weak. Clone size, where shown, is once, few, many, or a class for clones that have expanded.

d_call: TRBD1; j_call: TRBJ1-1; v_call: TRBV4-1; clone_size: .; cdr3_aa: CASSQLGQGIGTEAFF; cdr3_nt: TGCGCCAGCAGCCAACTCGGACAGGGAATAGGAACTGAAGCTTTCTTT
d_call: TRBD1; j_call: TRBJ2-2; v_call: TRBV24-1; clone_size: once; cdr3_aa: CATGQGRTGELFF; cdr3_nt: TGTGCCACTGGACAGGGAAGGACCGGGGAGCTGTTTTTT
d_call: TRBD1; j_call: TRBJ2-5; v_call: TRBV5-1; clone_size: .; cdr3_aa: CASSKTGGETQYF; cdr3_nt: TGCGCCAGCAGCAAGACAGGGGGTGAGACCCAGTACTTC
d_call: .; j_call: TRBJ2-3; v_call: TRBV4-1; clone_size: .; cdr3_aa: CASSPGQRDTDTQYF; cdr3_nt: TGCGCCAGCAGCCCCGGACAACGAGATACAGATACGCAGTATTTT
d_call: .; j_call: TRBJ2-3; v_call: TRBV7-9; clone_size: few; cdr3_aa: CASSSNRENTDTQYF; cdr3_nt: TGTGCCAGCAGCTCCAATCGGGAGAACACGGATACGCAGTATTTT
d_call: .; j_call: TRBJ1-5; v_call: TRBV6-6; clone_size: few; cdr3_aa: CASSYSFLALYQPQHF; cdr3_nt: TGTGCCAGCAGTTACTCCTTCCTCGCCCTTTATCAGCCCCAGCATTTT
d_call: .; j_call: TRBJ2-7; v_call: TRBV7-2; clone_size: .; cdr3_aa: CASSLGTPYEQYF; cdr3_nt: TGTGCCAGCAGCTTGGGGACCCCCTACGAGCAGTACTTC
d_call: TRBD2; j_call: TRBJ2-1; v_call: TRBV11-2; clone_size: .; cdr3_aa: CASSSPGLAEFEQFF; cdr3_nt: TGTGCCAGCAGCTCGCCGGGACTAGCGGAATTCGAGCAGTTCTTC
d_call: TRBD1; j_call: TRBJ2-6; v_call: TRBV28; clone_size: .; cdr3_aa: CASSLWAVVATGTENSGANVLTF; cdr3_nt: TGTGCCAGCAGTTTATGGGCGGTGGTTGCGACCGGGACAGAAAACTCTGGGGCCAACGTCCTGACTTTC
d_call: .; j_call: TRBJ2-6; v_call: TRBV29-1; clone_size: .; cdr3_aa: CSVDVGSGANVLTF; cdr3_nt: TGCAGCGTTGACGTGGGATCTGGGGCCAACGTCCTGACTTTC
d_call: .; j_call: TRBJ2-7; v_call: TRBV28; clone_size: .; cdr3_aa: CASSSPRLRASHVSYEQYF; cdr3_nt: TGTGCCAGCAGTTCGCCCCGCTTGAGGGCTAGCCATGTCAGTTACGAGCAGTACTTC
d_call: .; j_call: TRBJ1-1; v_call: TRBV28; clone_size: .; cdr3_aa: CASSGPSANTEAFF; cdr3_nt: TGTGCCAGCAGCGGCCCGTCGGCGAACACTGAAGCTTTCTTT
d_call: .; j_call: TRBJ2-7; v_call: TRBV30; clone_size: .; cdr3_aa: CAGRETTYEQYF; cdr3_nt: TGTGCCGGCCGGGAGACCACCTACGAGCAGTACTTC
d_call: TRBD1; j_call: TRBJ1-6; v_call: TRBV6-6; clone_size: once; cdr3_aa: CASSYEGASSPLHF; cdr3_nt: TGTGCCAGCAGTTACGAGGGGGCTAGCTCACCCCTCCACTTT
d_call: TRBD1; j_call: TRBJ2-3; v_call: TRBV6-5; clone_size: .; cdr3_aa: CASSWDSPSTDTQYF; cdr3_nt: TGTGCCAGCAGTTGGGACAGCCCTAGCACAGATACGCAGTATTTT
d_call: .; j_call: TRBJ2-6; v_call: TRBV11-2; clone_size: .; cdr3_aa: CASSLRRNSGANVLTF; cdr3_nt: TGTGCCAGCAGCTTACGAAGGAACTCTGGGGCCAACGTCCTGACTTTC
d_call: TRBD2; j_call: TRBJ2-2; v_call: TRBV15; clone_size: .; cdr3_aa: CATSRDRGGAGELFF; cdr3_nt: TGTGCCACCAGCAGAGATCGCGGGGGGGCAGGGGAGCTGTTTTTT
d_call: TRBD2; j_call: TRBJ2-7; v_call: TRBV12-3/TRBV12-4; clone_size: .; cdr3_aa: CASSFGGLGEQYF; cdr3_nt: TGTGCCAGCAGTTTCGGCGGACTAGGCGAGCAGTACTTC
d_call: TRBD2; j_call: TRBJ2-5; v_call: TRBV19; clone_size: .; cdr3_aa: CASRPRTSLETQYF; cdr3_nt: TGTGCCAGTAGACCCCGGACTAGCCTGGAGACCCAGTACTTC
d_call: .; j_call: TRBJ2-1; v_call: TRBV27; clone_size: .; cdr3_aa: CATASLLVDEQFF; cdr3_nt: TGTGCCACCGCGAGTTTGTTAGTCGATGAGCAGTTCTTC
d_call: .; j_call: TRBJ2-1; v_call: TRBV11-2; clone_size: once; cdr3_aa: CASSPRAINEQFF; cdr3_nt: TGTGCCAGCAGCCCTAGGGCCATTAATGAGCAGTTCTTC
d_call: .; j_call: TRBJ2-1; v_call: TRBV19; clone_size: .; cdr3_aa: CASSSYRDQKWGQDEQFF; cdr3_nt: TGTGCCAGTAGTAGCTACAGGGATCAGAAGTGGGGCCAAGATGAGCAGTTCTTC
d_call: .; j_call: TRBJ2-1; v_call: TRBV7-3; clone_size: .; cdr3_aa: CASSSGLAYNEQFF; cdr3_nt: TGTGCCAGCAGCTCTGGACTGGCCTACAATGAGCAGTTCTTC
d_call: .; j_call: TRBJ2-7; v_call: TRBV10-1; clone_size: .; cdr3_aa: CASSESTSYEQYF; cdr3_nt: TGCGCCAGCAGTGAGTCGACTTCCTACGAGCAGTACTTC
d_call: .; j_call: TRBJ1-5; v_call: TRBV4-1; clone_size: .; cdr3_aa: CASSQVMGLGQPQHF; cdr3_nt: TGCGCCAGCAGCCAAGTCATGGGGCTAGGTCAGCCCCAGCATTTT
d_call: TRBD1; j_call: TRBJ1-2; v_call: TRBV30; clone_size: .; cdr3_aa: CAWSDTGDNYGYTF; cdr3_nt: TGTGCCTGGAGTGATACAGGGGATAACTATGGCTACACCTTC
d_call: .; j_call: TRBJ1-1; v_call: TRBV2; clone_size: .; cdr3_aa: CALAGGAPNTEAFF; cdr3_nt: TGTGCCCTCGCTGGGGGGGCTCCGAACACTGAAGCTTTCTTT
d_call: TRBD1; j_call: TRBJ2-5; v_call: TRBV28; clone_size: once; cdr3_aa: CACSDRGWETQYF; cdr3_nt: TGTGCCTGCAGCGACAGGGGTTGGGAGACCCAGTACTTC
d_call: .; j_call: TRBJ2-2; v_call: TRBV5-1; clone_size: .; cdr3_aa: CASILTPNTGELFF; cdr3_nt: TGCGCCAGCATTTTGACTCCGAACACCGGGGAGCTGTTTTTT
d_call: TRBD1; j_call: TRBJ2-7; v_call: TRBV29-1; clone_size: .; cdr3_aa: CSVVQGATRNEQYF; cdr3_nt: TGCAGCGTTGTTCAGGGGGCGACTCGTAACGAGCAGTACTTC
d_call: .; j_call: TRBJ2-1; v_call: TRBV6-4; clone_size: .; cdr3_aa: CASSDPNAALAGDEQFF; cdr3_nt: TGTGCCAGCAGTGACCCAAACGCGGCCCTAGCAGGCGATGAGCAGTTCTTC
d_call: .; j_call: TRBJ1-1; v_call: TRBV6-5; clone_size: .; cdr3_aa: CASRDGAEAFF; cdr3_nt: TGTGCCAGCAGGGATGGGGCTGAAGCTTTCTTT
d_call: .; j_call: TRBJ2-2; v_call: TRBV19; clone_size: .; cdr3_aa: CASKVGLMNTGELFF; cdr3_nt: TGTGCCAGTAAGGTTGGCTTAATGAACACCGGGGAGCTGTTTTTT